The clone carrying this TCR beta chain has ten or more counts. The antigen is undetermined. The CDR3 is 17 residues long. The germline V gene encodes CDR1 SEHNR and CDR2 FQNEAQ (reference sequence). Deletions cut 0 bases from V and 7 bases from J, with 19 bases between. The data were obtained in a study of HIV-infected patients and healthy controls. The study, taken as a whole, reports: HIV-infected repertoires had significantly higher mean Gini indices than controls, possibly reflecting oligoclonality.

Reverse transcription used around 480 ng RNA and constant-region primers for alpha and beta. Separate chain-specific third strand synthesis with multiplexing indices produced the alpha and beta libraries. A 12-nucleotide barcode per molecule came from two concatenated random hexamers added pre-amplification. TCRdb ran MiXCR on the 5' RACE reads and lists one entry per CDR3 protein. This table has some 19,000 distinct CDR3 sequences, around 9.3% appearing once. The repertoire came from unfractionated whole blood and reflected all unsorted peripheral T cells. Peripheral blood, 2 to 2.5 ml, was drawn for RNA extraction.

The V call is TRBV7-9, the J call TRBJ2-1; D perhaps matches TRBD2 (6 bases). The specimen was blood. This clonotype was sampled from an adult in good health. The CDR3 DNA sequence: TGTGCCAGCAGCTTAGCGCGGGGAGCCCCTGACGGGAATGAGCAGTTCTTC. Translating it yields CASSLARGAPDGNEQFF. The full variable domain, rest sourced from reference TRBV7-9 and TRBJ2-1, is DTGVSQNPRHKITKRGQNVTFRCDPISEHNRLYWYRQTLGQGPEFLTYFQNEAQLEKSRLLSDRFSAERPKGSFSTLEIQRTEQGDSAMYLCASSLARGAPDGNEQFFGPGTRLTVL.